The sequence of this T cell receptor beta chain was determined in a study of cytomegalovirus exposure and HLA in healthy donors. Study findings and constraints: Across donors, most TCRs were seen rarely, yet some public ones were widespread. Listed as cytomegalovirus-associated were approximately 160 TCR beta chains.

Measured with immunoSEQ multiplex PCR; TCRdb has only the in-frame clones, and not every one. The table has over 200,000 clones, over 80% seen once. The germline V and J ends were trimmed by 5 bases and 6 bases, with 17 bases remaining between them. From germline, CDR1 is SGHDT and CDR2 YYEEEE. The CDR3 sequence is 14 residues long. Remarks on this clone: Antigen unknown.

Input material: PBMCs. The chain links TRBV5-6 to TRBJ1-1; a possible D gene is TRBD1 (5 bases). This clonotype was sampled from a woman aged 25 to 39 in good health and CMV-seropositive. CDR3 protein: CASRPYRGDSEAFF. CDR3 DNA: TGTGCCAGCAGACCCTACCGGGGGGATTCTGAAGCTTTCTTT.